One and the same sample provided the 26 T cell receptor beta chains below, sequenced in a study of shared clonotypes between healthy human individuals (dated by TCRdb to the early 2020s). Library preparation used the immunoSEQ multiplex PCR assay. TCRdb took over this immuneACCESS table, retaining in-frame rearrangements with V and J assigned. Such tables are incomplete; in checked studies, under half of the missing clones stem from an unresolved V gene, and the remainder is unexplained. For this sample the table gives some 2,500,000 clones, of which less than 95% were detected only once. The ten most abundant clones make up 0.37% of the sample. Sample: naive CD4+ T cells from PBMCs. Interpreted using the paper, the cell subset or site label stands for: CD45RA+ positively selected. The receptor source for this set is a young man in good health. Some clones in this sample may be carry-over from other donors' samples.

The CDR3 region is CASSAHLAGGDEQFF. The CDR3 coding sequence is TGTGCCAGCAGTGCCCATCTAGCGGGAGGCGATGAGCAGTTCTTC. J is TRBJ2-1 and V is TRBV28; 11 bases are shared with TRBD2. Germline CDR1 is MDHEN and CDR2 is SYDVKM. J was trimmed by 8 bases and V by 5 bases; bases with no gene match: 8. The length of the CDR3 is 15 residues.

This clone came up a few times. J is TRBJ1-4 and V is TRBV10-3; D is possibly TRBD1 (6 bases). The V gene lost 4 bases and the J gene lost 8 bases, with 14 bases spanning the gap. CDR1 is ENHRY, CDR2 SYGVKD, per germline. This CDR3 region has 14 residues. The CDR3 loop reads CAISGGGLGEKLFF. The CDR3 DNA reads as TGTGCCATCAGTGGAGGGGGGCTTGGGGAAAAACTGTTTTTT.

The V and J genes are TRBV6-5 and TRBJ1-2; 9 positions match TRBD1. The CDR3 is 14 residues long. CDR1 is MNHEY, CDR2 SVGAGI, per germline. After removal of 5 bases from V and 8 bases from J, the junction contained 9 bases not matched to a gene. The chain's CDR3 is CASSATTGGGGYTF. CDR3 coding DNA: TGTGCCAGCAGTGCCACGACAGGGGGAGGCGGCTACACCTTC.

About this clone itself: At one end the junction does not follow the germline gene, possibly because of a read error. The rearrangement uses TRBV5-1 and TRBJ2-2; TRBD2 matches at 10 bases. Germline V gene data show CDR1 as SGHRS and CDR2 as YFSETQ. The CDR3 consists of 15 residues. The CDR3 loop is CASSLTSGNAGELFF. The DNA for the CDR3 is TGCGCCAGCAGCTTGACTAGCGGGAACGCCGGGGAGCTGTTTTTT.

This rearrangement joins TRBV19 to TRBJ2-5; 10 bases match TRBD2. CDR1 is LNHDA and CDR2 is SQIVND in the germline V gene (reference sequence). The CDR3 loop spans 17 amino acids. V shed 1 base and J 4 bases; nucleotides not matched to a gene: 9. DNA for the CDR3: TGTGCCAGTAGTATAGGGATTGAAGCGGGAGGGTTAGAGACCCAGTACTTC. Protein sequence: CASSIGIEAGGLETQYF. Drawing the rest from reference TRBV19 and TRBJ2-5, the complete variable domain is DGGITQSPKYLFRKEGQNVTLSCEQNLNHDAMYWYRQDPGQGLRLIYYSQIVNDFQKGDIAEGYSVSREKKESFPLTVTSAQKNPTAFYLCASSIGIEAGGLETQYFGPGTRLLVL.

This chain uses TRBV6-1 with TRBJ2-5; D is possibly TRBD2 (6 bases). The ends were cut back, 2 bases at V and 2 bases at J, with 15 bases in the middle. The CDR3 has 16 amino acids. Germline V gives CDR1 MNHNS, CDR2 SASEGT. For the CDR3, the DNA is TGTGCCAGCAGTGAAAACTCTCCTAGCGCACAAGAGACCCAGTACTTC. It translates to CASSENSPSAQETQYF.

The chain recombines TRBV18 with TRBJ2-2; a weak D match, TRBD2 (5 bases). The CDR3 covers 18 residues. The V end lost 1 base, the J end lost 3 bases, and 18 bases lay between the germline ends. Germline CDR1 and CDR2: KGHSH and LQKENI. The CDR3 DNA is TGTGCCAGCTCACCACGGCCGAGCGGAAGCGCGGACACCGGGGAGCTGTTTTTT. This encodes CASSPRPSGSADTGELFF.

The chain has TRBV7-9 and TRBJ2-5; D may be TRBD2 (5 bases). This CDR3 is 14 amino acids long. Trimming shortened V by 5 bases and J by 2 bases, and 12 bases separated the two germline ends. Germline CDR1 reads SEHNR; CDR2 reads FQNEAQ (reference sequence). The CDR3 nucleotides read TGTGCCAGCAGCCTCAGAGCGGTGCAAGAGACCCAGTACTTC. It translates to CASSLRAVQETQYF.

The chain joins TRBV5-1 to TRBJ1-4; D remains unclear. CDR3 length: 15 amino acids. V gave up 0 bases and J gave up 7 bases, with 13 bases separating them. Germline CDR1 is SGHRS and CDR2 is YFSETQ. The CDR3 DNA reads as TGCGCCAGCAGCTTGGGGGTCCCACAGACTGAAAAACTGTTTTTT. It codes for CASSLGVPQTEKLFF. The variable domain in full, completed from reference TRBV5-1 and TRBJ1-4, reads KAGVTQTPRYLIKTRGQQVTLSCSPISGHRSVSWYQQTPGQGLQFLFEYFSETQRNKGNFPGRFSGRQFSNSRSEMNVSTLELGDSALYLCASSLGVPQTEKLFFGSGTQLSVL.

This clone was recorded once. Distinct nucleotide sequences in the sample also encode this CDR3. The chain employs TRBV18 and TRBJ1-3; D might be TRBD1 (5 bases). This CDR3 region has 14 residues. Deletions cut 6 bases from V and 1 base from J, with 10 bases between. Germline V gene sequence: CDR1 KGHSH, CDR2 LQKENI. The CDR3 bases are TGTGCCAGCTCCCCCGGGACGTCTGGAAACACCATATATTTT. This codes for CASSPGTSGNTIYF. The full variable domain, with the rest looked up from reference TRBV18 and TRBJ1-3, is NAGVMQNPRHLVRRRGQEARLRCSPMKGHSHVYWYRQLPEEGLKFMVYLQKENIIDESGMPKERFSAEFPKEGPSILRIQQVVRGDSAAYFCASSPGTSGNTIYFGEGSWLTVV.

A note on this clone: Other nucleotide sequences in the sample specify the same CDR3. The chain has TRBV29-1 and TRBJ1-3; D is unclear. This CDR3 is 13 amino acids long. V lost 3 bases and J 1 base, leaving 7 bases between the germline ends. Germline values: CDR1 SQVTM, CDR2 ANQGSEA. The CDR3 region is CSVEGNSGNTIYF. The CDR3 DNA is TGCAGCGTTGAGGGGAATTCTGGAAACACCATATATTTT.

The rearrangement uses TRBV28 and TRBJ1-2, with 9 bases aligning to TRBD1. V shed 10 bases, J shed 6 bases, and the junction held 15 bases outside the gene matches. CDR3 length: 15 residues. The germline V gene encodes CDR1 MDHEN and CDR2 SYDVKM. CDR3 loop: CATSGTGRKLNGYTF. As DNA, the CDR3 is TGTGCCACCTCCGGGACAGGGAGAAAACTGAATGGCTACACCTTC.

The rearrangement links TRBV28 to TRBJ1-2, with D uncertain. Germline V gene sequence: CDR1 MDHEN, CDR2 SYDVKM. The CDR3 sequence is 13 residues long. Trimming shortened V by 3 bases and J by 12 bases, and 17 bases separated the two germline ends. The CDR3 region is CASSFPFPGGNTF. The CDR3 DNA follows: TGTGCCAGCAGTTTCCCCTTCCCGGGAGGTAACACCTTC.

V usage is TRBV9 and J usage is TRBJ2-7, with 9 bases lining up with TRBD2. The V segment lost 0 bases and the J segment 7 bases; nucleotides outside the gene matches: 11. Germline CDR1 reads SGDLS; CDR2 reads YYNGEE. The CDR3 runs 16 residues. The CDR3 DNA reads TGTGCCAGCAGCGTAGATGTGACTAGCGGACCCAGGGAGCAGTACTTC. It yields the protein CASSVDVTSGPREQYF.

Concerning this clone itself: In the same sample, other DNA sequences code for this CDR3. This sequence joins TRBV27 and TRBJ1-2, with unresolved D. Germline V gene sequence: CDR1 MNHEY, CDR2 SMNVEV (reference sequence). Trimming stripped 2 bases from V and 4 bases from J, with 8 bases between. The CDR3 runs 13 residues. The CDR3 region is CASSLRGSYGYTF. The CDR3 bases are TGTGCCAGCAGTTTAAGAGGCAGCTATGGCTACACCTTC.

The chain links TRBV30 to TRBJ2-5; possible D gene TRBD1, 5 bases. Judging by the DNA end, TRBJ2-7 fits better; the J call may be wrong. The CDR3 is 13 residues long. The germline gives CDR1 GTSNPN, CDR2 SVGIG (reference sequence). This chain's CDR3 is CAGDAGNGYEQYF. DNA of the CDR3: TGTGCCGGCGATGCAGGGAACGGGTACGAGCAGTACTTC.

The V and J genes are TRBV13 and TRBJ2-7, with 7 nucleotides matching TRBD1. The CDR3 totals 14 residues. Unmatched junction bases numbered 5, after V lost 6 bases and J lost 0 bases. Per germline, CDR1 PRHDT and CDR2 FYEKMQ (reference sequence). In DNA form, the CDR3 reads TGTGCCAGCAGGAAACAGGGGACCTCCTACGAGCAGTACTTC. It specifies CASRKQGTSYEQYF.

The rearrangement joins TRBV30 to TRBJ1-2; a weak D match, TRBD1 (6 bases). V was shortened by 0 bases and J by 8 bases, with 13 bases between the two germline ends. The CDR3 runs 13 residues. Germline V lookup: CDR1 GTSNPN, CDR2 SVGIG (reference sequence). The CDR3 DNA is TGTGCCTGGAGTGTTGGGGGGGCGCTCGGCTACACCTTC. Its translation is CAWSVGGALGYTF.

The chain recombines TRBV2 with TRBJ2-7; maybe TRBD2 (6 bases). Between the trimmed V and J ends, which lost 8 bases and 6 bases, there was a span of 17 bases. The CDR3 runs 13 residues. The germline CDR1 and CDR2 sequences are SNHLY and FYNNEI. CDR3 residues: CASGGGSRSEQYF. CDR3 nucleotide sequence: TGTGCCAGCGGTGGGGGGTCCCGCTCCGAGCAGTACTTC.

The J gene is TRBJ2-5, the V gene TRBV5-6, with D perhaps TRBD1 or TRBD2 (6 bases each). With 4 bases removed from V and 4 bases from J, the gap between germline ends came to 20 bases. This CDR3 spans 16 amino acids. Germline-derived CDR1 and CDR2 are SGHDT and YYEEEE. The CDR3: CASSQFGTPGRETQYF. The CDR3 DNA sequence: TGTGCCAGCAGCCAATTTGGGACACCCGGGAGAGAGACCCAGTACTTC.

This chain connects TRBV5-1 to TRBJ1-2; no reliable D call. The CDR3 totals 14 residues. V lost 0 bases and J 7 bases, leaving 13 bases between the germline ends. The germline V gene encodes CDR1 SGHRS and CDR2 YFSETQ. The CDR3 DNA reads as TGCGCCAGCAGCTTGGGCCTGGAGGTTCGTGGCTACACCTTC. Its translation is CASSLGLEVRGYTF.

For this clone: The identical CDR3 is also encoded by other nucleotide sequences in the sample. J is TRBJ2-1 and V is TRBV5-1, with D perhaps TRBD2 (5 bases). This CDR3 has 15 residues. In germline, CDR1 is SGHRS, CDR2 YFSETQ. With 0 bases removed from V and 4 bases from J, the gap between germline ends came to 11 bases. The CDR3 nucleotides are TGCGCCAGCAGCTTGGTAAGCGGTCCGTACAATGAGCAGTTCTTC. Protein product: CASSLVSGPYNEQFF.

The gene calls are TRBV2 and TRBJ2-7, with D perhaps matching TRBD1 (6 bases). Trimming left V 6 bases short and J 4 bases short, with 28 bases between. CDR1 SNHLY and CDR2 FYNNEI come from the germline V gene. The CDR3 runs 18 residues. This CDR3 is CASRTGIRRSPTLYEQYF. As DNA, the CDR3 is TGTGCCAGCAGAACAGGGATTAGGCGGAGCCCTACTTTGTACGAGCAGTACTTC.

The chain recombines TRBV7-2 with TRBJ2-1, with a weak D call TRBD2 (6 bases). CDR3 size: 12 residues. V lost 4 bases and J 9 bases, leaving 10 bases between the germline ends. CDR1 SGHTA and CDR2 FQGNSA come from the germline V gene. CDR3 DNA sequence: TGTGCCAGCAGCTCGTTGGGGGGTGAGCAGTTCTTC. This codes for CASSSLGGEQFF.

The rearrangement joins TRBV10-3 to TRBJ2-1; 7 bases are shared with TRBD2. Germline values: CDR1 ENHRY, CDR2 SYGVKD. The V gene end was trimmed by 3 bases and the J gene end by 0 bases; junction bases not matched to a gene: 5. The CDR3 spans 16 residues. Here the CDR3 reads CAISDFREVSYNEQFF. In DNA, the CDR3 is TGTGCCATCAGTGACTTCCGGGAGGTCTCCTACAATGAGCAGTTCTTC.

The chain joins TRBV19 to TRBJ2-4, with 12 bases aligning to TRBD1. Trimming at V came to 1 base and at J to 0 bases, leaving 13 bases not matched to a gene. CDR1 LNHDA and CDR2 SQIVND come from the germline V gene (reference sequence). This CDR3 spans 21 amino acids. The CDR3 DNA reads as TGTGCCAGTAGTATAGGGAGGTGGGGACAGGGGGCTCCGCTAGCCAAAAACATTCAGTACTTC. Translated, it gives CASSIGRWGQGAPLAKNIQYF.